These 22 T cell receptor delta chains came from one sample sequenced in a study of Vδ1+ human thymocytes. No antigen has been identified for these receptors. RNA was extracted from the cells and then reverse transcribed. CDR3 amplicons came from multiplex PCR with pooled V-gene forward and constant-region reverse primers. TCRdb reanalyzed the multiplex PCR reads using CATT. In the table there are over 45,000 delta-chain clones, roughly 15% of which are singletons. Findings and caveats of the study: Thymic TRG and TRD repertoires appeared highly polyclonal.

The sequenced material came from Vdelta1+ gamma-delta thymocytes from the thymus. Subset reported: FACS-sorted CD3+ TCRalphabeta- TCRVdelta1+ TCRVdelta2- thymocytes. Every receptor here comes from a boy under three years old who had congenital heart surgery.

A few counts support this clone. V is TRDV1 and J is TRDJ1; 7 bases line up with TRDD3. The CDR3 runs to 27 residues. Germline V gene data show CDR1 as TSWWSYY and CDR2 as QGS. The J segment lost 0 bases and the V segment lost 1 base, leaving 38 bases of the junction unmatched. CDR3 in amino acids: CALGEPAINNSLKGPTGDPEYTDKLIF. In DNA, the CDR3 is TGTGCTCTTGGGGAACCGGCGATAAACAATTCCCTTAAAGGCCCTACTGGGGACCCAGAGTACACCGATAAACTCATCTTT.

The chain carries TRDV1 and TRDJ1; TRDD2 is a possible D gene (5 bases). CDR1 and CDR2 from the germline V gene are TSWWSYY and QGS. V was trimmed by 1 base and J by 5 bases, leaving 23 bases between them. The CDR3 runs 18 residues. The DNA for the CDR3 is TGTGCTCTTGGGGAACGCAGCTGCCTACTTGGCCGGGTTGATAAACTCATCTTT. It translates to CALGERSCLLGRVDKLIF.

This clone showed up just a few times. V gene TRDV1 combines with J gene TRDJ1; 13 positions agree with TRDD3. CDR3 length equals 21 residues. The trim removed 3 bases at V and 2 bases at J, leaving 18 bases unmatched. Germline loops: CDR1 TSWWSYY, CDR2 QGS. CDR3 nucleotide sequence: TGTGCTCTTGGGGAGATTGAAGCTTTGTACTGGGGGATACGTGGGACCGATAAACTCATCTTT. Amino acids: CALGEIEALYWGIRGTDKLIF.

This clone was seen more than once but under ten times. The chain links TRDV1 to TRDJ1; 12 bases are a match to TRDD3. The CDR3 has 22 residues. The germline CDR1 and CDR2 sequences are TSWWSYY and QGS. The V segment lost 5 bases and the J segment 1 base; nucleotides outside the gene matches: 23. CDR3 nucleotides: TGTGCTCTTGGGAAGGAGGCCTTCCCTGGTACTGGGGGATACTGGCGCACCGATAAACTCATCTTT. It encodes CALGKEAFPGTGGYWRTDKLIF.

This clone was counted a few times. This sequence joins TRDV1 and TRDJ1; 11 bases match TRDD3. With V trimmed by 2 bases and J by 9 bases, 23 bases remained unmatched. Germline V CDR1 and CDR2: TSWWSYY, QGS. This CDR3 spans 20 amino acids. CDR3 DNA: TGTGCTCTTGGGGAATGGTCCGGGTCGGACTGGGGGATATTAACGCGACAACTCATCTTT. Translated, it gives CALGEWSGSDWGILTRQLIF.

This clone was seen only a few times. The chain is built from TRDV1 and TRDJ1; 12 bases align to TRDD3. The trim removed 0 bases at V and 0 bases at J, leaving 11 bases unmatched. The CDR3 covers 20 residues. Germline CDR1 is TSWWSYY and CDR2 is QGS. CDR3 loop: CALGELVGCTGGYYTDKLIF. The CDR3 bases are TGTGCTCTTGGGGAACTAGTGGGCTGTACTGGGGGATACTACACCGATAAACTCATCTTT.

This clone was seen only a few times. This chain joins TRDV1 and TRDJ1; tentatively, D is TRDD2 (5 bases). V lost 4 bases and J 0 bases, leaving 12 bases between the germline ends. CDR1 and CDR2 from the germline V gene are TSWWSYY and QGS. The CDR3 totals 15 residues. CDR3 sequence reads: CALGARFPNTDKLIF. CDR3 DNA sequence: TGTGCTCTTGGGGCGCGCTTCCCCAACACCGATAAACTCATCTTT.

The rearrangement uses TRDV1 and TRDJ1; D is possibly TRDD2 (9 bases). V was cut by 2 bases and J by 6 bases, with 28 bases left in between. Germline lookup yields CDR1 TSWWSYY and CDR2 QGS. The CDR3 is 19 amino acids. Here the CDR3 reads CALGEFPFLRRLGVYKLIF. Here the CDR3 DNA reads TGTGCTCTTGGGGAATTTCCCTTCCTACGCAGACTGGGGGTGTATAAACTCATCTTT.

The chain has TRDV1 and TRDJ1; 8 nucleotides line up with TRDD3. The CDR3 is 20 amino acids. After removal of 2 bases from V and 0 bases from J, the junction contained 17 bases not matched to a gene. The germline V gene has CDR1 TSWWSYY and CDR2 QGS. Here the CDR3 reads CALGENPYGAGGPHTDKLIF. CDR3 bases: TGTGCTCTTGGGGAAAACCCCTACGGAGCTGGGGGACCACACACCGATAAACTCATCTTT.

The chain recombines TRDV1 with TRDJ1; 8 nucleotides line up with TRDD3. The germline V gene has CDR1 TSWWSYY and CDR2 QGS. The trim removed 1 base at V and 2 bases at J, leaving 18 bases unmatched. The CDR3 length is 20 residues. Written as DNA, the CDR3 is TGTGCTCTTGGGGAACCGAGACTTCCTCTGGGGGACCCTTGGACCGATAAACTCATCTTT. Its translation is CALGEPRLPLGDPWTDKLIF.

As for this clone: One junction end disagrees with the germline gene, perhaps due to a read error. Different DNA sequences within this sample yield the same CDR3. The chain employs TRDV1 and TRDJ1; D might be TRDD3 (7 bases). The CDR3 sequence is 20 residues long. CDR1 is TSWWSYY and CDR2 is QGS in the germline V gene. The CDR3 is CALGEHSYDLGVLYTDKLIF. The CDR3 DNA is TGCGCTCTTGGGGAACACTCCTACGATCTGGGGGTTCTCTACACCGATAAACTCATCTTT.

J is TRDJ1 and V is TRDV1; tentatively, D is TRDD3 (6 bases). This CDR3 region has 21 residues. The ends were cut back, 2 bases at V and 3 bases at J, with 31 bases in the middle. In germline, CDR1 is TSWWSYY, CDR2 QGS. CDR3: CALGEVISVDTFGKTADKLIF. Here the CDR3 DNA reads TGTGCTCTTGGGGAAGTAATAAGTGTAGATACGTTCGGAAAGACCGCCGATAAACTCATCTTT.

This clone occurred a few times. The chain is built from TRDV1 and TRDJ1; D tentatively reads TRDD2 or TRDD3 (5 bases each). The ends were cut back, 0 bases at V and 1 base at J, with 27 bases in the middle. Germline CDR1 reads TSWWSYY; CDR2 reads QGS. The CDR3 sequence is 21 residues long. CDR3 residues: CALGELTIPPFWEVFTDKLIF. For the CDR3, the DNA is TGTGCTCTTGGGGAACTCACTATTCCTCCATTCTGGGAGGTGTTCACCGATAAACTCATCTTT.

The chain links TRDV1 to TRDJ1, with no clear D. The V end lost 4 bases, the J end lost 8 bases, and 29 bases lay between the germline ends. In germline, CDR1 is TSWWSYY, CDR2 QGS. The CDR3 has 18 amino acids. This chain's CDR3 is CALGVPFRSTRLVQKLIF. CDR3 in DNA: TGTGCTCTTGGGGTACCTTTCCGTTCTACCCGGCTGGTCCAAAAACTCATCTTT.

In its sample, this clone was seen a few times. The chain carries TRDV1 and TRDJ1; 9 bases fit TRDD3. The V segment lost 2 bases and the J segment 1 base; nucleotides outside the gene matches: 11. This CDR3 has 18 residues. Germline CDR1 and CDR2: TSWWSYY and QGS. CDR3 sequence reads: CALGESYLLGDGTDKLIF. The CDR3 region has the DNA TGTGCTCTTGGGGAATCCTACTTACTGGGGGACGGCACCGATAAACTCATCTTT.

The J gene is TRDJ1, the V gene TRDV1; 12 positions match TRDD3. The V gene end was trimmed by 0 bases and the J gene end by 4 bases; junction bases not matched to a gene: 9. The CDR3 runs to 18 residues. Germline CDR1 is TSWWSYY and CDR2 is QGS. CDR3: CALGELPSTGGYFDKLIF. Here the CDR3 DNA reads TGTGCTCTTGGGGAACTCCCAAGTACTGGGGGATACTTCGATAAACTCATCTTT.

The J gene is TRDJ1, the V gene TRDV1; D gene ambiguous. V was clipped by 2 bases and J by 0 bases, with 19 bases between them. Per germline, CDR1 TSWWSYY and CDR2 QGS. The CDR3 spans 18 residues. This chain's CDR3 is CALGELYRGTFNTDKLIF. The CDR3 DNA reads TGTGCTCTTGGGGAATTGTATCGAGGGACCTTTAACACCGATAAACTCATCTTT.

This clone appeared a few times. V and J are TRDV2 and TRDJ1; TRDD3 matches at 8 bases. The CDR3 consists of 18 residues. Germline V gene lookup returns CDR1 GEAIGNYY and CDR2 EKD. With 0 bases clipped from V and 1 base from J, the junction kept 12 bases outside the gene matches. DNA of the CDR3: TGTGCCTGTGACACCATGCCGGTTTGGGGGATTTCCACCGATAAACTCATCTTT. Encoded protein: CACDTMPVWGISTDKLIF.

The chain recombines TRDV1 with TRDJ1; 7 nucleotides match TRDD3. The trim removed 1 base at V and 7 bases at J, leaving 21 bases unmatched. This CDR3 region has 19 residues. Germline-derived CDR1 and CDR2 are TSWWSYY and QGS. The CDR3 is CALGERLFQSGGPLSKLIF. The CDR3 DNA sequence: TGTGCTCTTGGGGAACGCCTCTTCCAATCTGGGGGTCCTCTCTCTAAACTCATCTTT.

The chain recombines TRDV1 with TRDJ1; 7 nucleotides align to TRDD3. V was pared by 2 bases and J by 0 bases, with 18 bases of the junction left unmatched. The CDR3 loop spans 20 amino acids. The germline V gene has CDR1 TSWWSYY and CDR2 QGS. This CDR3 is CALGEETFGGINENTDKLIF. CDR3 sequence (DNA): TGTGCTCTTGGGGAAGAGACCTTTGGGGGGATTAATGAGAACACCGATAAACTCATCTTT.

This clone has only a few counts. The J gene is TRDJ1, the V gene TRDV1; the D gene could be TRDD2 or TRDD3 (5 bases each). The CDR3 is 22 amino acids. V gave up 3 bases and J gave up 0 bases, with 32 bases separating them. Germline V gives CDR1 TSWWSYY, CDR2 QGS. This CDR3 is CALGDPSSIRWGSNLDTDKLIF. The CDR3 DNA reads TGTGCTCTTGGGGACCCCTCTTCCATAAGATGGGGAAGTAACCTCGACACCGATAAACTCATCTTT.

The table lists this clone with a few counts. A junction boundary mismatches the germline segment, possibly from a read error. The same CDR3 is also encoded by other DNA sequences in this sample. The chain is built from TRDV1 and TRDJ1, with 12 bases that match TRDD3. This CDR3 spans 22 amino acids. The germline V gene encodes CDR1 TSWWSYY and CDR2 QGS. CDR3 DNA: TGTGCTCTCGGGGAACTCCTATCTAGCCCCCTTTACTGGGGGATACTCCCCGATAAACTCATCTTT. It encodes CALGELLSSPLYWGILPDKLIF.